Listed below are T cell receptor beta chains from one sample, sequenced in a study of T cell repertoires in cytomegalovirus infection. One entry per CDR3 protein results from TCRdb running MiXCR on the reads. This table has more than 300,000 distinct CDR3 sequences, roughly a third appearing once. No cognate antigen is known for these TCRs. Sequenced here: cultured PBMCs, sampled from culture after CMV antigen stimulation. The receptors originated from a human donor in good health (CMV status not recorded). Some clones in this sample may be carry-over from other donors' samples. The CDR3 runs from the conserved cysteine through the conserved F or W. A D gene is named only where the DNA matches it firmly. Clone sizes are given selectively: once, few, many, or a class where the clone is expanded.

few	TRBV7-2	TRBD2	TRBJ2-6	CASSSGLAGANVLTF	TGTGCCAGCAGCTCGGGACTAGCGGGGGCCAACGTCCTGACTTTC
few	TRBV6-1	-	TRBJ2-1	CASSVDSGTYNEQFF	TGTGCCAGCAGTGTTGACTCCGGGACCTACAATGAGCAGTTCTTC
-	TRBV13	TRBD2	TRBJ2-3	CASSSRLAWNTDTQYF	TGTGCCAGCAGCTCACGACTAGCATGGAACACAGATACGCAGTATTTT
-	TRBV19	-	TRBJ1-1	CATRGSALNTEAFF	TGTGCTACACGGGGCAGTGCCTTGAACACTGAAGCTTTCTTT
many	TRBV19	-	TRBJ2-6	CASEWGSGANVLTF	TGTGCCTCTGAATGGGGTTCTGGGGCCAACGTCCTGACTTTC
few	TRBV5-1	-	TRBJ2-5	CASSSVSTEETQYF	TGCGCCAGCAGCTCAGTCTCGACAGAAGAGACCCAGTACTTC
-	TRBV11-3	TRBD2	TRBJ2-5	CASSSRGLAGPQETQYF	TGTGCCAGCAGCTCCCGAGGACTAGCGGGGCCTCAGGAGACCCAGTACTTC
few	TRBV18	-	TRBJ1-5	CASSPASTGSNQPQHF	TGTGCCAGCTCACCAGCATCCACAGGGAGCAATCAGCCCCAGCATTTT
few	TRBV5-4	TRBD2	TRBJ2-2	CASSSPGAGAVTGELFF	TGTGCCAGCAGCTCCCCCGGAGCGGGAGCGGTAACCGGGGAGCTGTTTTTT
-	TRBV6-5	TRBD1	TRBJ1-1	CASSYRRGFNTEAFF	TGTGCCAGCAGTTACCGCAGGGGGTTCAATACTGAAGCTTTCTTT
-	TRBV3-1	-	TRBJ1-4	CASSPEIGLIREKLFF	TGTGCCAGCAGCCCGGAAATTGGGTTGATAAGGGAAAAACTGTTTTTT
-	TRBV4-3	-	TRBJ2-1	CASSQELAGTYNEQFF	TGCGCCAGCAGCCAAGAATTAGCAGGGACCTACAATGAGCAGTTCTTC
-	TRBV7-6	-	TRBJ2-4	CASSAGRGLGNIQYF	TGTGCCAGCAGCGCCGGGAGAGGGCTTGGAAACATTCAGTACTTC
few	TRBV11-2	TRBD2	TRBJ2-1	CASSGTSGIYEQFF	TGTGCCAGCTCCGGGACTAGCGGGATATATGAGCAGTTCTTC
-	TRBV7-2	TRBD1	TRBJ1-1	CASSLQGARDTEAFF	TGTGCCAGCAGCTTACAGGGGGCGCGGGACACTGAAGCTTTCTTT
-	TRBV7-2	-	TRBJ2-3	CASSLLSSTDTQYF	TGTGCCAGCAGCCTCTTAAGTAGCACAGATACGCAGTATTTT
-	TRBV5-6	-	TRBJ1-1	CASSLGGRAFF	TGTGCCAGCAGCTTGGGGGGCCGGGCTTTCTTT
few	TRBV7-2	TRBD2	TRBJ2-5	CASRPLAGAKETQYF	TGTGCCAGCAGACCGTTAGCGGGAGCAAAAGAGACCCAGTACTTC
-	TRBV7-9	-	TRBJ1-5	CASSLGVGAEQPQHF	TGTGCCAGCAGCTTAGGTGTTGGGGCCGAACAGCCCCAGCATTTT
-	TRBV11-3	-	TRBJ2-5	CASSKRGQETQYF	TGTGCCAGCAGCAAGAGGGGTCAAGAGACCCAGTACTTC
-	TRBV27	TRBD1	TRBJ2-3	CATWTGGDTQYF	TGTGCCACCTGGACAGGAGGCGATACGCAGTATTTT
-	TRBV6-2/TRBV6-3	TRBD2	TRBJ2-1	CASSLTSGRPRAESSYNEQFF	TGTGCCAGCAGTCTTACTAGCGGGAGGCCCCGGGCAGAGAGCTCCTACAATGAGCAGTTCTTC
-	TRBV6-6	-	TRBJ1-2	CASSYFGQPYGYTF	TGTGCCAGCAGTTACTTTGGACAACCCTATGGCTACACCTTC
few	TRBV6-8	TRBD2	TRBJ2-3	CASRGLAGGSGTDTQYF	TGTGCCAGCAGAGGACTAGCGGGAGGATCTGGCACAGATACGCAGTATTTT
-	TRBV7-9	-	TRBJ2-5	CASTPLGGQETQYF	TGTGCCAGCACCCCTCTTGGGGGTCAAGAGACCCAGTACTTC